These 7 T cell receptor beta chains were all obtained from the same sample, sequenced in a study of cytomegalovirus exposure and HLA in healthy donors. The PCR contained 60 Vbeta and 13 Jbeta primers. Sequencing was performed with immunoSEQ multiplex PCR; in TCRdb, only in-frame clones are kept and a portion is missing. The sample holds some 99,000 clones, about 76% seen once. Sequences were obtained from PBMCs. The source of these receptors is a man aged 35-49 years in good health and CMV-seronegative.

In its sample, this clone was seen once. V usage is TRBV12-5 and J usage is TRBJ2-1, with 11 positions matching TRBD2. V lost 4 bases, J lost 8 bases, and 10 bases stayed unmatched. Germline V lookup: CDR1 LGHNT, CDR2 FRNRAP. This CDR3 has 16 amino acids. The CDR3: CASGSVTGTSGYEQFF. CDR3 DNA sequence: TGTGCTAGTGGTTCCGTTACCGGGACTAGCGGCTATGAGCAGTTCTTC.

The gene calls are TRBV9 and TRBJ1-2; possible D gene TRBD1, 6 bases. From germline, CDR1 is SGDLS and CDR2 YYNGEE. The CDR3 contains 16 residues. Between the trimmed V and J ends, which lost 0 bases and 8 bases, there was a span of 20 bases. In nucleotides, the CDR3 is TGTGCCAGCAGCGTAGAAGGTGCACCGGGACAAGGAGGCTACACCTTC. Residues: CASSVEGAPGQGGYTF. Variable domain in full (rest from reference TRBV9 and TRBJ1-2): DSGVTQTPKHLITATGQRVTLRCSPRSGDLSVYWYQQSLDQGLQFLIQYYNGEERAKGNILERFSAQQFPDLHSELNLSSLELGDSALYFCASSVEGAPGQGGYTFGSGTRLTVV.

The V and J genes are TRBV6-5 and TRBJ2-7; a weak D match, TRBD2 (5 bases). Per germline, CDR1 MNHEY and CDR2 SVGAGI. Deletions cut 9 bases from V and 1 base from J, with 16 bases between. The length of the CDR3 is 14 residues. This CDR3 reads CASSPRRASYEQYF. In DNA, the CDR3 is TGTGCCAGTTCACCTCGGCGGGCATCCTACGAGCAGTACTTC.

Notes on this clone: The junction shows a germline mismatch at one end, possibly a read error. The genes are TRBV7-8 and TRBJ2-1; D is uncertain. The CDR3 has 17 amino acids. Germline V CDR1 and CDR2: SGHVS, FQNEAQ. This chain's CDR3 is CASRLSSPASNYNEQFF. DNA of the CDR3: TGTGCCAGCCGCTTAAGTAGCCCAGCCTCCAACTACAATGAGCAGTTCTTC.

The CDR3 reads CASSPGLAGGLRYEQYF. The DNA for the CDR3 is TGTGCCAGCAGTCCCGGACTAGCGGGGGGCCTTAGGTACGAGCAGTACTTC. The chain couples TRBV27 to TRBJ2-7, with 14 bases lining up with TRBD2. Germline loops: CDR1 MNHEY, CDR2 SMNVEV (reference sequence). The V and J ends lost 5 bases and 4 bases, in that order; junction bases with no gene match: 10. The CDR3 has 17 residues.

This clone was observed a few times. The rearrangement uses TRBV11-2 and TRBJ2-2; D call uncertain. The V gene's germline CDR1 is SGHAT and CDR2 FQNNGV. The length of the CDR3 is 14 residues. Trimming removed 1 base at V and 1 base at J, with 4 bases between. The CDR3: CASSLALNTGELFF. CDR3 coding DNA: TGTGCCAGCAGCTTAGCCTTGAACACCGGGGAGCTGTTTTTT.

This clone was seen more than once but under ten times. This chain links TRBV5-1 with TRBJ2-7; D possibly corresponds to TRBD1 (6 bases). The CDR3 runs 14 residues. Germline V gives CDR1 SGHRS, CDR2 YFSETQ. Trimming removed 0 bases from V and 2 bases from J, with 9 bases in between. CDR3: CASSLEGGAYEQYF. The CDR3 nucleotides read TGCGCCAGCAGCTTGGAAGGGGGTGCCTACGAGCAGTACTTC.